The 28 T cell receptor beta chains listed next were all sequenced from one sample in a study of blood T cell repertoires in COVID-19. Some clones are missing from TCRdb's copy, which holds only in-frame ones; the method was immunoSEQ multiplex PCR. Of roughly 300,000 clones in the sample, around 85% are singletons; the top ten hold 12%. Material for sequencing was peripheral blood. The receptors come from a woman aged 25 to 39 with COVID-19, enrolled during active disease.

The V gene is TRBV6-4, the J gene TRBJ2-1; possibly TRBD2 for D (5 bases). This CDR3 is built from 16 residues. Germline V CDR1 and CDR2: MRHNA, SNTAGT. V was shortened by 0 bases and J by 9 bases, with 18 bases between the two germline ends. CDR3 sequence: CASSDSSGAPAGEQFF. DNA for the CDR3: TGTGCCAGCAGTGACTCGAGCGGTGCTCCGGCGGGTGAGCAGTTCTTC.

In this sample, this clone turned up once. The genes are TRBV15 and TRBJ2-5; TRBD2 might be the D (6 bases). V lost 3 bases and J lost 3, with 14 bases in between. This CDR3 has 15 amino acids. Per the germline V gene, CDR1 is LNHNV and CDR2 is YYDKDF (reference sequence). Written as DNA, the CDR3 is TGTGCCACCAGCAGCTCCGGGACGGGGGAAGAGACCCAGTACTTC. This gives the protein CATSSSGTGEETQYF. Full variable domain (rest looked up from reference TRBV15 and TRBJ2-5): DAMVIQNPRYQVTQFGKPVTLSCSQTLNHNVMYWYQQKSSQAPKLLFHYYDKDFNNEADTPDNFQSRRPNTSFCFLDIRSPGLGDTAMYLCATSSSGTGEETQYFGPGTRLLVL.

This chain links TRBV19 with TRBJ2-1, with 8 positions matching TRBD1. The CDR3 contains 16 residues. Germline loops: CDR1 LNHDA, CDR2 SQIVND (reference sequence). Trimming took 3 bases from V and 4 from J; bases not matched to a gene: 8. The CDR3 loop reads CASSMWEQGEYNEQFF. CDR3 bases: TGTGCCAGTAGTATGTGGGAACAGGGGGAGTACAATGAGCAGTTCTTC.

This chain connects TRBV9 to TRBJ1-6; D call uncertain. CDR1 is SGDLS, CDR2 YYNGEE, per germline. Between the trimmed V and J ends, which lost 4 bases and 6 bases, there was a span of 17 bases. CDR3 length equals 16 residues. CDR3 residues: CASSPGPPAGNSPLHF. DNA for the CDR3: TGTGCCAGCAGCCCCGGTCCCCCGGCGGGTAATTCACCCCTCCACTTT.

V is TRBV2 and J is TRBJ1-6; maybe TRBD1 (6 bases). The CDR3 consists of 17 residues. Germline lookup yields CDR1 SNHLY and CDR2 FYNNEI. The germline V and J ends were trimmed by 4 bases and 3 bases, with 16 bases remaining between them. The CDR3 spells CASSVETGAFYNSPLHF. CDR3 nucleotide sequence: TGTGCCAGCAGTGTAGAGACAGGAGCTTTCTATAATTCACCCCTCCACTTT. The variable domain in full, completed from reference TRBV2 and TRBJ1-6, reads EPEVTQTPSHQVTQMGQEVILRCVPISNHLYFYWYRQILGQKVEFLVSFYNNEISEKSEIFDDQFSVERPDGSNFTLKIRSTKLEDSAMYFCASSVETGAFYNSPLHFGNGTRLTVT.

This chain links TRBV18 with TRBJ2-7; D perhaps matches TRBD2 (6 bases). Looked up from germline, CDR1 is KGHSH and CDR2 is LQKENI. This CDR3 has 13 residues. Trimming shortened V by 6 bases and J by 3 bases, and 12 bases separated the two germline ends. CDR3 in amino acids: CASSPGSNYEQYF. In DNA, the CDR3 is TGTGCCAGCTCGCCCGGGAGTAACTACGAGCAGTACTTC.

The chain joins TRBV24-1 to TRBJ1-1; D unclear. The CDR3 loop spans 12 amino acids. Trimming shortened V by 5 bases and J by 7 bases, and 10 bases separated the two germline ends. Per the germline V gene, CDR1 is KGHDR and CDR2 is SFDVKD. CDR3 in amino acids: CATSGGSREAFF. The CDR3 nucleotides read TGTGCCACCAGTGGAGGGTCCCGTGAAGCTTTCTTT.

The chain is built from TRBV15 and TRBJ2-3, with 9 bases that match TRBD2. With 0 bases clipped from V and 2 bases from J, the junction kept 3 bases outside the gene matches. This CDR3 comprises 16 residues. From germline, CDR1 is LNHNV and CDR2 YYDKDF (reference sequence). The DNA for the CDR3 is TGTGCCACCAGCAGAGACAAGCGGGGGGCCACAGATACGCAGTATTTT. Its protein product is CATSRDKRGATDTQYF.

The genes are TRBV3-1 (or the pseudogene TRBV3-2) and TRBJ2-3, with D possibly being TRBD2 (9 bases). The CDR3 contains 17 residues. V lost 4 bases, J lost 4 bases, and 21 bases lay in between. Germline V gives CDR1 LGHDT, CDR2 YNNKEL (reference sequence). CDR3 DNA sequence: TGTGCCAGCAGCCTTTGGCTAGCGGGGACAGGTGCAGATACGCAGTATTTT. It is translated as CASSLWLAGTGADTQYF.

This clone was seen at least ten times. This sequence joins TRBV3-1 (or the pseudogene TRBV3-2) and TRBJ2-2; 9 bases agree with TRBD1. The V and J ends lost 4 bases and 4 bases, in that order; junction bases with no gene match: 7. CDR3 size: 16 residues. Germline V CDR1 and CDR2: LGHDT, YNNKEL (reference sequence). The CDR3 sequence is CASSLGTGGSTGELFF. DNA of the CDR3: TGTGCCAGCAGCCTAGGAACAGGGGGCAGCACCGGGGAGCTGTTTTTT.

This clone was recorded once. This chain links TRBV19 with TRBJ1-1, with TRBD1 as a possible D gene (6 bases). The CDR3 spans 15 residues. Germline V gene data show CDR1 as LNHDA and CDR2 as SQIVND (reference sequence). Trimming pared 4 bases from V and 6 bases from J, leaving 18 bases between. In DNA, the CDR3 is TGTGCCAGTAGTACCTACGGGACACATGACGCTGAAGCTTTCTTT. Its protein is CASSTYGTHDAEAFF.

This chain joins TRBV19 and TRBJ1-6; D remains unclear. The CDR3 extends over 15 amino acids. Trimming removed 1 base at V and 9 bases at J, with 13 bases between. Germline CDR1 reads LNHDA; CDR2 reads SQIVND (reference sequence). The CDR3 coding sequence is TGTGCCAGTAGTATAGCCCGGGAAAGAACTTCACCCCTCCACTTT. Translated: CASSIARERTSPLHF. The full variable domain, its missing parts supplied by reference TRBV19 and TRBJ1-6, is DGGITQSPKYLFRKEGQNVTLSCEQNLNHDAMYWYRQDPGQGLRLIYYSQIVNDFQKGDIAEGYSVSREKKESFPLTVTSAQKNPTAFYLCASSIARERTSPLHFGNGTRLTVT.

J is TRBJ2-5 and V is TRBV28; the match to TRBD2 covers 10 bases. The CDR3 sequence is 15 residues long. After removal of 6 bases from V and 1 base from J, the junction contained 5 bases not matched to a gene. CDR1 MDHEN and CDR2 SYDVKM come from the germline V gene. CDR3 bases: TGTGCCAGCAGCTGGACTAGCGGTTTCCAAGAGACCCAGTACTTC. The encoded protein is CASSWTSGFQETQYF.

J is TRBJ2-5 and V is TRBV2; D ambiguous. V was trimmed by 2 bases and J by 5 bases, leaving 9 bases between them. This CDR3 contains 13 residues. Germline CDR1 SNHLY, CDR2 FYNNEI. In DNA form, the CDR3 reads TGTGCCAGCAGTGAATACAGTCAGGAGACCCAGTACTTC. It is translated as CASSEYSQETQYF.

The chain links TRBV6-1 to TRBJ2-1, with a weak D call TRBD1 (6 bases). This CDR3 has 13 amino acids. Germline V gene lookup returns CDR1 MNHNS and CDR2 SASEGT. The germline V and J ends were trimmed by 3 bases and 7 bases, with 10 bases remaining between them. CDR3 sequence: CASSESQGNEQFF. The CDR3 DNA is TGTGCCAGCAGTGAGAGCCAGGGGAATGAGCAGTTCTTC.

The chain links TRBV5-8 to TRBJ2-2, with TRBD1 as a possible D gene (5 bases). This CDR3 contains 13 residues. Between the trimmed V and J ends, which lost 4 bases and 5 bases, there was a span of 9 bases. Germline CDR1 SGHTS, CDR2 YDEGEE. The CDR3 reads CASSLRQTGELFF. DNA of the CDR3: TGTGCCAGCAGCCTGAGACAGACCGGGGAGCTGTTTTTT.

The chain has TRBV9 and TRBJ2-3, with TRBD1 matching 8 bases. With 0 bases clipped from V and 3 bases from J, the junction kept 6 bases outside the gene matches. Germline values: CDR1 SGDLS, CDR2 YYNGEE. CDR3 length equals 16 residues. The CDR3 DNA sequence: TGTGCCAGCAGCGTAGGGTGGACAGGGTTGACAGATACGCAGTATTTT. Translating gives CASSVGWTGLTDTQYF.

The rearrangement joins TRBV7-7 to TRBJ2-2; 8 positions match TRBD1. Germline CDR1 reads SSHAT; CDR2 reads FNYEAQ (reference sequence). V gave up 4 bases and J gave up 4 bases; unmatched junction bases: 8. The CDR3 covers 16 residues. The CDR3 loop is CASSSTSTGATGELFF. Written as DNA, the CDR3 is TGTGCCAGCAGCTCCACGTCGACAGGGGCCACCGGGGAGCTGTTTTTT.

This clone was seen once. The V and J genes are TRBV3-1 (or the pseudogene TRBV3-2) and TRBJ2-3; D may be TRBD2 (5 bases). Between the trimmed V and J ends, which lost 1 base and 2 bases, there was a span of 10 bases. The CDR3 has 15 amino acids. Germline values: CDR1 LGHDT, CDR2 YNNKEL (reference sequence). The CDR3 region is CASSQVSGPTDTQYF. The DNA for the CDR3 is TGTGCCAGCAGCCAAGTCAGCGGACCCACAGATACGCAGTATTTT.

The chain recombines TRBV12-3 or TRBV12-4 with TRBJ1-2; unclear D gene. V gave up 2 bases and J gave up 5 bases, with 9 bases separating them. This CDR3 region has 13 residues. In DNA, the CDR3 is TGTGCCAGCAGTTTACGCCGGGGTTATGGCTACACCTTC. Its protein is CASSLRRGYGYTF.

CDR3 residues: CASSAMGGYNEQFF. The DNA of the CDR3 is TGTGCCAGCAGCGCTATGGGGGGGTACAATGAGCAGTTCTTC. The chain employs TRBV13 and TRBJ2-1; 7 nucleotides match TRBD2. CDR1 is PRHDT and CDR2 is FYEKMQ in the germline V gene (reference sequence). Trimming removed 5 bases from V and 4 bases from J; junction bases left unmatched: 5. The CDR3 consists of 14 residues.

V gene TRBV27 combines with J gene TRBJ2-5; 7 positions agree with TRBD2. Unmatched junction bases numbered 14, after V lost 6 bases and J lost 4 bases. This CDR3 is 16 amino acids long. Germline CDR1 reads MNHEY; CDR2 reads SMNVEV (reference sequence). CDR3 amino acids: CASSTSPRGGRETQYF. The CDR3 region has the DNA TGTGCCAGCAGCACATCGCCCCGCGGGGGTAGAGAGACCCAGTACTTC.

This chain links TRBV10-1 with TRBJ1-2, with D perhaps matching TRBD1 (5 bases). The CDR3 runs to 15 residues. V gave up 8 bases and J gave up 9 bases, with 25 bases separating them. The V gene's germline CDR1 is WNHNN and CDR2 SYGVQD (reference sequence). The DNA of the CDR3 is TGCGCCAGCCAACCACGACAGCCGACATGGTGGCGCTACACCTTC. The encoded protein is CASQPRQPTWWRYTF.

V is TRBV4-1 and J is TRBJ1-2, with D unresolved. This CDR3 comprises 18 residues. The V gene's germline CDR1 is MGHRA and CDR2 YSYEKL. V was cut by 2 bases and J by 5 bases, with 24 bases left in between. The CDR3 reads CASSQLRLAAGVPYGYTF. CDR3 sequence (DNA): TGCGCCAGCAGCCAATTGAGATTGGCCGCCGGGGTGCCATATGGCTACACCTTC.

This chain uses TRBV2 with TRBJ1-4, with D perhaps matching TRBD1 (6 bases). The germline gives CDR1 SNHLY, CDR2 FYNNEI. Trimming took off 4 bases at V and 7 bases at J, with 16 bases between the two ends. The CDR3 has 15 residues. The CDR3 DNA reads TGTGCCAGCAGTGCTACAGGGACGGTTCCTGAAAAACTGTTTTTT. It translates to CASSATGTVPEKLFF.

CDR3 residues: CASSISGRSYNSPLHF. The CDR3 DNA reads TGTGCCAGTAGTATTTCAGGGCGCTCCTATAATTCACCCCTCCACTTT. This chain uses TRBV19 with TRBJ1-6, with D possibly matching TRBD1 (5 bases). This CDR3 spans 16 amino acids. CDR1 and CDR2 (germline): LNHDA, SQIVND (reference sequence). The ends were cut back, 3 bases at V and 0 bases at J, with 9 bases in the middle.

This rearrangement joins TRBV2 to TRBJ2-2; D may be TRBD1 (5 bases). V dropped 8 bases and J dropped 2 bases, with 12 bases sitting between them. The CDR3 runs 14 residues. In germline, CDR1 is SNHLY, CDR2 FYNNEI. CDR3: CASEQTENTGELFF. The CDR3 DNA follows: TGTGCCAGCGAGCAGACAGAAAACACCGGGGAGCTGTTTTTT.

The chain links TRBV7-9 to TRBJ1-6; maybe TRBD1 (6 bases). The CDR3 has 12 residues. V was trimmed by 2 bases and J by 14 bases, leaving 10 bases between them. Germline values: CDR1 SEHNR, CDR2 FQNEAQ (reference sequence). CDR3 sequence: CASSLQGRTLHF. The CDR3 DNA follows: TGTGCCAGCAGCTTACAGGGGCGCACCCTCCACTTT.